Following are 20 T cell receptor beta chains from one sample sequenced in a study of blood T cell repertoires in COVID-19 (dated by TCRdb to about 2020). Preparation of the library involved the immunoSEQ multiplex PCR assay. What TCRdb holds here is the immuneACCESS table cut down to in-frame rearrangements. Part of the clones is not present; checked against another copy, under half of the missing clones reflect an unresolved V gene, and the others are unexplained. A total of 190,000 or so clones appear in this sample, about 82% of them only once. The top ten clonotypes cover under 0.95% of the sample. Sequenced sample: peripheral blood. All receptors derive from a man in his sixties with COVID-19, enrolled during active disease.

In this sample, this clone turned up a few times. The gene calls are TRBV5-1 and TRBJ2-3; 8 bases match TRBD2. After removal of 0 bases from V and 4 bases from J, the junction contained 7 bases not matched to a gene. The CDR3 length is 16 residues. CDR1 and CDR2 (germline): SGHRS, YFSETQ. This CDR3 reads CASSLEAGGFADTQYF. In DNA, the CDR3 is TGCGCCAGCAGCTTGGAGGCGGGAGGTTTCGCAGATACGCAGTATTTT.

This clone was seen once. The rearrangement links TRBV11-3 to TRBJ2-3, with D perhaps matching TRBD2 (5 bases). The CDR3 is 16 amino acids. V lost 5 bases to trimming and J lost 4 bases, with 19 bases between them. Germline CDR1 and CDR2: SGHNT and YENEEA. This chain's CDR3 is CASSRRTGGNADTQYF. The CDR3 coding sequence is TGTGCCAGCAGCCGAAGGACTGGAGGAAATGCAGATACGCAGTATTTT.

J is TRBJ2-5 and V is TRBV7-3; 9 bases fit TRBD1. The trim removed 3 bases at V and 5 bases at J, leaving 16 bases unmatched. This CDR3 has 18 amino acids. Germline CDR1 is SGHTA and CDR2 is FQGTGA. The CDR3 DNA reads TGTGCCAGCAGCTTTTCCCCGGGACAGGGAATCTGTTGGGAGACCCAGTACTTC. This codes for CASSFSPGQGICWETQYF.

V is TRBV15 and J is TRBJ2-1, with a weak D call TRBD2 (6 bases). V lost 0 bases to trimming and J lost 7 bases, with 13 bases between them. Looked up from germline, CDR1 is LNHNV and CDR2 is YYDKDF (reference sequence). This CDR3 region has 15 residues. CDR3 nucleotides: TGTGCCACCAGCAGAGATATTGGGGGGTTGAATGAGCAGTTCTTC. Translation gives CATSRDIGGLNEQFF.

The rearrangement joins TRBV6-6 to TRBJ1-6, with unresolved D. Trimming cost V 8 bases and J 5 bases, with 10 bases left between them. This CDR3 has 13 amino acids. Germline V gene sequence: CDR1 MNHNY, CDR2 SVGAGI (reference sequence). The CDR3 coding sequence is TGTGCCAGCGGGCAAAGCAATAATTCACCCCTCCACTTT. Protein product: CASGQSNNSPLHF.

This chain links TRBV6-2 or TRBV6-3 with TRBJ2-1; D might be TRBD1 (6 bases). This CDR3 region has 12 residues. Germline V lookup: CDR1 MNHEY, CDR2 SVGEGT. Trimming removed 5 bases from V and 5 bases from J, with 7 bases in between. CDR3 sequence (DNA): TGTGCCAGCAGTAGACAGGACAATGAGCAGTTCTTC. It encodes CASSRQDNEQFF.

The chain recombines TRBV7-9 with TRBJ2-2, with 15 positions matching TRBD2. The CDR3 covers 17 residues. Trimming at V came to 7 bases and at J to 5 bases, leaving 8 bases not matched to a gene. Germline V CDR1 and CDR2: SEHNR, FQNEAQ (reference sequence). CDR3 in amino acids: CASTPGLAGGPTGELFF. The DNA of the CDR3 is TGTGCCAGCACCCCCGGACTAGCGGGAGGGCCGACCGGGGAGCTGTTTTTT.

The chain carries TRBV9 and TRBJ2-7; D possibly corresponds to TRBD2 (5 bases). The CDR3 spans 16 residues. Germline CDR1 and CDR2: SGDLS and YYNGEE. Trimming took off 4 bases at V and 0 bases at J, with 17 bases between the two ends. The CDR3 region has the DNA TGTGCCAGCAGCACGGGAAGCGGCCCTTACTCCTACGAGCAGTACTTC. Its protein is CASSTGSGPYSYEQYF.

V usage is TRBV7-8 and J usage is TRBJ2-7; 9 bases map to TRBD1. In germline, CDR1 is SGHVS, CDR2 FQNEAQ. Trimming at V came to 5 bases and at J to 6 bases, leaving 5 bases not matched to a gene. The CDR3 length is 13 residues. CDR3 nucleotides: TGTGCCAGCAGCACACGACAGGGGGGCGAGCAGTACTTC. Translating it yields CASSTRQGGEQYF.

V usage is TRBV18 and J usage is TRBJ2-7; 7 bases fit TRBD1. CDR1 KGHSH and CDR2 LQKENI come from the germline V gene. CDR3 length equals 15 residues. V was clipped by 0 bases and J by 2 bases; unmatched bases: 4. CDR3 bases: TGTGCCAGCTCACCACCCGGGACAGCTGCCTACGAGCAGTACTTC. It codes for CASSPPGTAAYEQYF.

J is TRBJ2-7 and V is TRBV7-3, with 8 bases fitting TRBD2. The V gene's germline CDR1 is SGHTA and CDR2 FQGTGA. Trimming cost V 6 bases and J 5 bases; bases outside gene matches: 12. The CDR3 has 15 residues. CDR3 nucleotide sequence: TGTGCCAGCAGTCGTGGGAGCGGGAGTGCCGACGAGCAGTACTTC. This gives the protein CASSRGSGSADEQYF. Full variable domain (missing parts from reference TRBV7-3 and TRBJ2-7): GAGVSQTPSNKVTEKGKYVELRCDPISGHTALYWYRQSLGQGPEFLIYFQGTGAADDSGLPNDRFFAVRPEGSVSTLKIQRTERGDSAVYLCASSRGSGSADEQYFGPGTRLTVT.

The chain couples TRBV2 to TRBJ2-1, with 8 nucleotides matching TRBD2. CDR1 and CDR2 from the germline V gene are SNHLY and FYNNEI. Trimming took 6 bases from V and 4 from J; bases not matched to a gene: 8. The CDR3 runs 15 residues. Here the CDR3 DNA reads TGTGCCAGCAGCCCTACTAGCGGTTTTTACAATGAGCAGTTCTTC. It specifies CASSPTSGFYNEQFF.

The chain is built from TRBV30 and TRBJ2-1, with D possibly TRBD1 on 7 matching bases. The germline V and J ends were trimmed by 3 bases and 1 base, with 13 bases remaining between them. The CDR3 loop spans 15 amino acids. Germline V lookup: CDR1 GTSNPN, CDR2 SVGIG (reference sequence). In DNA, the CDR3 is TGTGCCTGGAGCGGCGGGACAGTATCCTACAATGAGCAGTTCTTC. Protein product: CAWSGGTVSYNEQFF.

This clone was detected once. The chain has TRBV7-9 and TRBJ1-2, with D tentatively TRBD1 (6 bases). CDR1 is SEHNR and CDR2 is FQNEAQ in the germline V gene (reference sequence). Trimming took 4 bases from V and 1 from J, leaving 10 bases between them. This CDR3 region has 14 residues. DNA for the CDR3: TGTGCCAGCAGCTCACAGGGAATTAACTATGGCTACACCTTC. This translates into CASSSQGINYGYTF.

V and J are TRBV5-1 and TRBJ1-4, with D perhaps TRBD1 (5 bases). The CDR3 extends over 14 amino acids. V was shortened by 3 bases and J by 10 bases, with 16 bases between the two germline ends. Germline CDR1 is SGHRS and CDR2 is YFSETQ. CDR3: CASSSFREGGKLFF. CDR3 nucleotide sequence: TGCGCCAGCAGCTCGTTCAGGGAGGGCGGAAAACTGTTTTTT.

The CDR3 protein is CASSKNADNEQFF. In DNA, the CDR3 is TGTGCCAGCAGTAAGAATGCAGACAATGAGCAGTTCTTC. The chain couples TRBV5-4 to TRBJ2-1; D gene ambiguous. This CDR3 contains 13 residues. Trimming removed 5 bases from V and 5 bases from J, with 11 bases in between. Looked up from germline, CDR1 is SGHNT and CDR2 is YYREEE (reference sequence).

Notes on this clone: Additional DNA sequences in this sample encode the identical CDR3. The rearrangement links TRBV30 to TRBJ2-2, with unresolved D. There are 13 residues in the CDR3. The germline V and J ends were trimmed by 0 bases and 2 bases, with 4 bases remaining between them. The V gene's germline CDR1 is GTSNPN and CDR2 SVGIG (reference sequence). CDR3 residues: CAWSVLNTGELFF. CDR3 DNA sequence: TGTGCCTGGAGTGTACTTAACACCGGGGAGCTGTTTTTT.

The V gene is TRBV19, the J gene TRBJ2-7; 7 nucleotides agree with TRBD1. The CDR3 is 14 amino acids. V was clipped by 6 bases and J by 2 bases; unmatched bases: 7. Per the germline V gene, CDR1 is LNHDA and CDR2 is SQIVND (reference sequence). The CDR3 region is CASSQIDRAYEQYF. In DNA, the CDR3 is TGTGCCAGTAGCCAGATCGACAGGGCCTACGAGCAGTACTTC. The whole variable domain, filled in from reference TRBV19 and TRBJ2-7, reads DGGITQSPKYLFRKEGQNVTLSCEQNLNHDAMYWYRQDPGQGLRLIYYSQIVNDFQKGDIAEGYSVSREKKESFPLTVTSAQKNPTAFYLCASSQIDRAYEQYFGPGTRLTVT.

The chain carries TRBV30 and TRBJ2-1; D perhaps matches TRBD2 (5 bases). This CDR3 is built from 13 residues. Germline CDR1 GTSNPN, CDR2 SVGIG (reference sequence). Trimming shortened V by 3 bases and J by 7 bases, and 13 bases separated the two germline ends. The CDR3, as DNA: TGTGCCTGGAGCGGGGATGGTAATAATGAGCAGTTCTTC. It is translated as CAWSGDGNNEQFF.

DNA for the CDR3: TGTGCCAGTAGCACTGACAGCAATAATTCACCCCTCCACTTT. This codes for CASSTDSNNSPLHF. This chain connects TRBV19 to TRBJ1-6, with D tentatively TRBD1 (5 bases). The CDR3 consists of 14 residues. Germline-derived CDR1 and CDR2 are LNHDA and SQIVND (reference sequence). V shed 6 bases and J shed 5 bases, with 11 bases lying between them.